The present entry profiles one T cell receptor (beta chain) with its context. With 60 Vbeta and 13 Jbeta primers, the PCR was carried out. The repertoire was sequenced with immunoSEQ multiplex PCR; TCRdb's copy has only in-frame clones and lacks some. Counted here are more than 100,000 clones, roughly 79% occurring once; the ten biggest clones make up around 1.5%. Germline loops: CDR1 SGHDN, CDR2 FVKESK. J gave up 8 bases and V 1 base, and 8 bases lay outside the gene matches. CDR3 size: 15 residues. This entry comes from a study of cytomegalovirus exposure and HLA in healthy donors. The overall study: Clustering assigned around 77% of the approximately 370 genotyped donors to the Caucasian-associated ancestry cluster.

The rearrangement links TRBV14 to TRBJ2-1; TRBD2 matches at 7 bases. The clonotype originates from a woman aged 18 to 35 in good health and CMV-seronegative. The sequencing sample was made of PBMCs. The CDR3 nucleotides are TGTGCCAGCAGCCAAGTAAGGGGAGGGGCGGATGAGCAGTTCTTC. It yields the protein CASSQVRGGADEQFF.